A selection of T cell receptor beta chains follows, all from one sample in a study of blood T cell repertoires in COVID-19. Libraries were prepared by immunoSEQ multiplex PCR; TCRdb keeps only in-frame clonotypes and omits some of them. The sample has about 170,000 clones; about 86% are singletons. The material sequenced was peripheral blood. These receptors were taken from a woman of 80 years or more in a cohort sampled during active or convalescent COVID-19. The CDR3 runs from the conserved cysteine through the conserved F or W. The D gene is left open where the match is weak. A row's size may be missing; if present it is once, few, many or a size class.

>TRBV7-9|TRBD1|.|TRBJ1-4
TGTGCCAGCAGCTTAGGGACAGGGGGCTCGAATGAAAAACTGTTTTTT
CASSLGTGGSNEKLFF
>TRBV12-3/TRBV12-4|.|.|TRBJ2-4
TGTGCCAGCAGTTCAGGGAACATTCAGTACTTC
CASSSGNIQYF
>TRBV3-1/TRBV3-2|TRBD2|many|TRBJ2-1
TGTGCCAGCAGCCAAGAACTAGCGGGAGATGTAGGTCACTACAATGAGCAGTTCTTC
CASSQELAGDVGHYNEQFF
>TRBV19|TRBD1|.|TRBJ2-6
TGTGCCAGTAAACAGGGGGCTGCTGGGGCCAACGTCCTGACTTTC
CASKQGAAGANVLTF
>TRBV18|.|once|TRBJ1-1
TGTGCCAGCTCACCCAACAGTAGGAACACTGAAGCTTTCTTT
CASSPNSRNTEAFF
>TRBV5-1|TRBD1|.|TRBJ2-1
TGCGCCAGCAGCTTCCGGGACAGGAGATACAATGAGCAGTTCTTC
CASSFRDRRYNEQFF
>TRBV5-6|.|.|TRBJ1-2
TGTGCCAGCAGCCCGCCGGGTCTAGCGAACTATGGCTACACCTTC
CASSPPGLANYGYTF
>TRBV6-5|.|.|TRBJ2-6
TGTGCCTCAAGTCCCCAGGGGCTAGGGGCCAACGTCCTGACTTTC
CASSPQGLGANVLTF
>TRBV19|TRBD1|few|TRBJ1-2
TGTGCCAGTAGAACTGACAGGGGTGACTATGGCTACACCTTC
CASRTDRGDYGYTF
>TRBV19|TRBD1|.|TRBJ1-2
TGTGCCAGTAGTCCGCTACCGACAGGGTCGGACGGCTACACCTTC
CASSPLPTGSDGYTF
>TRBV28|TRBD2|.|TRBJ2-1
TGTGCCAGCAGTTGGGCTAGCGGGGGGCCTTACAATGAGCAGTTCTTC
CASSWASGGPYNEQFF
>TRBV10-3|TRBD1|.|TRBJ1-2
TGTGCCATCAGTGGGAGGACAGGGAATGGCTACACCTTC
CAISGRTGNGYTF
>TRBV6-2/TRBV6-3|TRBD2|.|TRBJ2-7
TGTGCCAGCAGCGATATATTAGCGGGGCTATCAGACGAGCAGTACTTC
CASSDILAGLSDEQYF
>TRBV18|TRBD1|.|TRBJ1-1
TGTGCCAGCTCACCAAAACTACAGGGGTTGACAGGCAAGACTGAAGCTTTCTTT
CASSPKLQGLTGKTEAFF
>TRBV2|.|.|TRBJ1-1
TGTGCCAGCAGTAGTGTGGGCCACGAGGGCATGAACACTGAAGCTTTCTTT
CASSSVGHEGMNTEAFF
>TRBV7-2|.|.|TRBJ2-2
TGTGCCAGCACCCCCTTGGCCCAGATCCCCCCCAGGGAGCTGTTTTTT
CASTPLAQIPPRELFF
>TRBV3-1/TRBV3-2|.|.|TRBJ1-5
TGTGCCAGCAGCGGAGCCCCAGGGGTGAATCAGCCCCAGCATTTT
CASSGAPGVNQPQHF
>TRBV19|.|few|TRBJ1-5
TGTGCCAGTGGGCCCAGACAGGTTCCCCAGCATTTT
CASGPRQVPQHF
>TRBV18|.|.|TRBJ2-5
TGTGCCAGCTCACGTGTGACAGGAATTCGAGAGACCCAGTACTTC
CASSRVTGIRETQYF
>TRBV2|TRBD1|.|TRBJ1-4
TGTGCCAGCAGCGGATTCTCGGACAGGATCGTAGAAAAACTGTTTTTT
CASSGFSDRIVEKLFF
>TRBV11-3|TRBD1|.|TRBJ1-2
TGTGCCAGCAGCTTAGCGGACAGGGGAGCGTCTAACTATGGCTACACCTTC
CASSLADRGASNYGYTF
>TRBV6-2/TRBV6-3|TRBD2|.|TRBJ2-7
TGTGCCAGCAGTTACCCGCCCGGGGGGGACCCCTACGAGCAGTACTTC
CASSYPPGGDPYEQYF
>TRBV19|TRBD1|.|TRBJ1-2
TGTGCCAGTCAGGGGGGCGGAGTTGTTTATGGCTACACCTTC
CASQGGGVVYGYTF
>TRBV6-5|.|.|TRBJ1-1
TGTGCCAGCAGCGGCATGGGGGGGATGAACACTGAAGCTTTCTTT
CASSGMGGMNTEAFF
>TRBV28|.|once|TRBJ1-6
TGTGCCAGCGGTCAGCGTTTCTCCTATAATTCACCCCTCCACTTT
CASGQRFSYNSPLHF
>TRBV5-6|.|.|TRBJ2-7
TGTGCCAGCAGCTTGGGAGGCTACGAGCAGTACTTC
CASSLGGYEQYF
>TRBV5-1|TRBD2|.|TRBJ2-1
TGCGCCAGCAGCTTGTCGCGGGAGGGCCTCAATGAGCAGTTCTTC
CASSLSREGLNEQFF
>TRBV7-2|.|.|TRBJ1-5
TGTGCCAGCAGCTTACTAACAGATTATCAGCCCCAGCATTTT
CASSLLTDYQPQHF
>TRBV9|TRBD1|.|TRBJ2-3
TGTGCCAGCAGCGCCCGACAGGGGGCGGCTGTGGTAGTAGGCTCAGATACGCAGTATTTT
CASSARQGAAVVVGSDTQYF